This is a list of T cell receptor beta chains from one sample in a study of OX40 agonist ivuxolimab in advanced cancers. The table came from immunoSEQ multiplex PCR; TCRdb's copy has only in-frame clones and leaves some out. The data contain roughly 86,000 clones, 80% to 90% of them singletons. This sample comprised CD4+ or CD8+ T cells sorted from blood, obtained in a trial of the OX40 agonist ivuxolimab. Every receptor here comes from an adult with an advanced solid tumor such as melanoma, head and neck, liver or kidney cancer. CDR3s include the opening cysteine and the closing phenylalanine or tryptophan. D genes are given only for firm matches. Some rows have no size entry. The others give once, few or many, or a class for an expanded clone.

>TRBD1|many|15|TRBV18|TRBJ2-7
TGTGCCAGCTCACCACCGTCAGGGGGAAGTTACGAGCAGTACTTC
CASSPPSGGSYEQYF
>-|-|12|TRBV28|TRBJ1-3
TGTGCCTCTTCAGGTGGGGTGAGGGCCATATATTTT
CASSGGVRAIYF
>-|-|11|TRBV6-5|TRBJ1-1
TGTGCCAGCAGTAGCGTTGGATCAGCTTTCTTT
CASSSVGSAFF
>TRBD1|-|12|TRBV6-5|TRBJ2-1
TGTGCCAGCAGGCGGCTCAGGGGGGAGCAGTTCTTC
CASRRLRGEQFF
>TRBD2|-|15|TRBV7-2|TRBJ2-5
TGTGCCAGCAGCCGGGGGGGGACACTCCAAGAGACCCAGTACTTC
CASSRGGTLQETQYF
>TRBD1|-|14|TRBV19|TRBJ2-5
TGTGCCAGTAGTATCCAACAGGGGAAGGAGACCCAGTACTTC
CASSIQQGKETQYF
>TRBD2|-|17|TRBV11-2|TRBJ2-5
TGTGCCAGCAGCAGCTCAGGGGCGGCTAGCGGGAGGGAGACCCAGTACTTC
CASSSSGAASGRETQYF
>-|-|16|TRBV30|TRBJ2-3
TGTGCCTGGAGTGCCCCTGGGCGGTCTAGCACAGATACGCAGTATTTT
CAWSAPGRSSTDTQYF
>-|-|13|TRBV11-3|TRBJ2-7
TGTGCCAGCAGCTTAGATGGTTTGAGCGAGCAGTACTTC
CASSLDGLSEQYF
>-|once|14|TRBV28|TRBJ1-4
TGTGCCAGCAGTTTAACTCAGGTTAATGAAAAACTGTTTTTT
CASSLTQVNEKLFF
>-|once|15|TRBV2|TRBJ2-1
TGTGCCAGCAGTGAATTTAGCCTCCCCGTGAATGAGCAGTTCTTC
CASSEFSLPVNEQFF
>-|-|17|TRBV7-2|TRBJ2-4
TGTGCCAGCAGCCACCGCCCGGGAAAAACCACTAATGGGATTCAGTACTTC
CASSHRPGKTTNGIQYF
>-|-|14|TRBV7-2|TRBJ2-3
TGTGCCAGCAGCTTAATAGCGAGGGGGGATACGCAGTATTTT
CASSLIARGDTQYF
>-|-|14|TRBV28|TRBJ2-1
TGTGCCAGCAGTTTGGGGTTAAAGAGGAGTGAGCAGTTCTTC
CASSLGLKRSEQFF
>TRBD2|-|14|TRBV6-5|TRBJ2-7
TGTGCCACTAACTCCGGGACTAGCGGTCACGAGCAGTACTTC
CATNSGTSGHEQYF
>-|-|15|TRBV5-1|TRBJ1-2
TGCGCCAGCAGCTTGGGTGGGCCCGAGGGGTATGGCTACACCTTC
CASSLGGPEGYGYTF